These 6 T cell receptor beta chains were all obtained from the same sample, sequenced in a study of CD8 T cells in ankylosing spondylitis. TCRdb re-analysed the 5' RACE reads in MiXCR, keeping a single row per CDR3 protein. The data show fewer than 200,000 distinct CDR3 sequences, about 18% seen once. The sample comprised blood, either unsorted or a sorted T cell fraction (not recorded which). The receptor set was obtained from a male donor with ankylosing spondylitis or in good health (not recorded which).

CDR3 in DNA: TGCGCCAGCAGCTTGGGTGGCTTCGACGAGCAGTACTTC. This encodes CASSLGGFDEQYF. V and J are TRBV5-1 and TRBJ2-7; D remains ambiguous. The V end was cut by 0 bases, the J end by 5 bases, with 9 bases between. This CDR3 spans 13 amino acids. Germline V gene lookup returns CDR1 SGHRS and CDR2 YFSETQ.

This clonotype has just a few counts. J is TRBJ1-5 and V is TRBV10-2; no clear D gene. The CDR3 spans 13 residues. The germline gives CDR1 WSHSY, CDR2 SAAADI. V dropped 7 bases and J dropped 0 bases, with 7 bases sitting between them. The CDR3 DNA reads as TGCGCCAGCATGGTGGCTAGCAATCAGCCCCAGCATTTT. Translation gives CASMVASNQPQHF.

This clonotype was seen ten or more times. CDR3 bases: TGCGCCAGCAGCTTGGGAACTAGCGTAGGCACAGATACGCAGTATTTT. Residues: CASSLGTSVGTDTQYF. The gene calls are TRBV5-1 and TRBJ2-3; TRBD2 aligns across 7 bases. In germline, CDR1 is SGHRS, CDR2 YFSETQ. After removal of 0 bases from V and 1 base from J, the junction contained 5 bases not matched to a gene. CDR3 length equals 16 residues.

This chain links TRBV29-1 with TRBJ2-3; 8 bases align to TRBD2. Germline assignment: CDR1 SQVTM and CDR2 ANQGSEA. J was trimmed by 2 bases and V by 6 bases; bases with no gene match: 7. This CDR3 region has 14 residues. The CDR3 here is CSVGTRTITDTQYF. The CDR3 nucleotides are TGCAGCGTAGGGACTAGGACGATCACAGATACGCAGTATTTT.

This clonotype was recorded many times. J is TRBJ2-7 and V is TRBV5-1; possible D gene TRBD2, 6 bases. V lost 5 bases and J 0 bases, leaving 15 bases between the germline ends. CDR1 and CDR2 (germline): SGHRS, YFSETQ. The CDR3 extends over 15 amino acids. The CDR3 sequence is CASRRLAISSYEQYF. Here the CDR3 DNA reads TGCGCCAGCAGGCGTCTAGCGATCAGCTCCTACGAGCAGTACTTC.

The chain links TRBV11-1 to TRBJ2-1; 8 bases align to TRBD2. Trimming removed 3 bases from V and 2 bases from J; junction bases left unmatched: 12. Germline CDR1 reads SGHAT; CDR2 reads FQDESV (reference sequence). This CDR3 comprises 18 residues. Here the CDR3 DNA reads TGTGCCAGCAGCTTTATAACCGGGACTAGACTAACCTACAATGAGCAGTTCTTC. It yields the protein CASSFITGTRLTYNEQFF.